One sample yielded the 2 T cell receptor beta chains listed below, sequenced in a study of T cells in tuberculosis. Clones were sequenced by immunoSEQ multiplex PCR, and TCRdb holds only the in-frame ones, with some missing. The sample records around 50,000 clones, approximately 86% being singletons. After thawing and overnight rest, PBMC were stained with GMM-loaded CD1B tetramer, viability dye and anti-CD3 for sorting. The lipid loaded on the CD1B tetramers was C32 glucose monomycolate from Rhodococcus equi. Input material: CD1b-GMM tetramer-negative cells sorted from PBMCs. The receptors were sampled from an adult woman with latent tuberculosis.

This chain uses TRBV5-6 with TRBJ2-3; 7 bases align to TRBD1. The ends lost 2 bases at V and 5 bases at J; junction bases unmatched: 2. Germline V gene data show CDR1 as SGHDT and CDR2 as YYEEEE. This CDR3 spans 13 amino acids. CDR3 residues: CASSFQGEDTQYF. CDR3 coding DNA: TGTGCCAGCAGCTTCCAGGGGGAAGATACGCAGTATTTT.

V gene TRBV7-3 combines with J gene TRBJ1-1; 9 bases align to TRBD1. V lost 4 bases and J lost 8; bases outside the gene matches: 5. Per germline, CDR1 SGHTA and CDR2 FQGTGA. The CDR3 covers 13 residues. The CDR3 DNA reads TGTGCCAGCAGCTCACAGGGGGCTTCGGAAGCTTTCTTT. This translates into CASSSQGASEAFF.